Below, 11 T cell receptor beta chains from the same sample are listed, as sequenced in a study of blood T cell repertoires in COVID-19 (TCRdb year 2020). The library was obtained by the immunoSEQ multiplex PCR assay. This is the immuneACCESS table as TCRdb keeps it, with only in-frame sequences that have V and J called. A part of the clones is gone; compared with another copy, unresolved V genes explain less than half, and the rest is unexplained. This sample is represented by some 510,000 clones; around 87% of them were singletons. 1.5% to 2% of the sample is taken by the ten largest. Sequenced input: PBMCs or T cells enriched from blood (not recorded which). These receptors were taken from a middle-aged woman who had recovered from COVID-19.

Here the CDR3 DNA reads TGTGCCAGCAGCGTAGAGTACAGACCTAGGGGCACCGGGGAGCTGTTTTTT. Amino acids: CASSVEYRPRGTGELFF. The V and J genes are TRBV9 and TRBJ2-2; perhaps TRBD1 as D (5 bases). Per the germline V gene, CDR1 is SGDLS and CDR2 is YYNGEE. Trimming pared 0 bases from V and 4 bases from J, leaving 16 bases between. This CDR3 is built from 17 residues.

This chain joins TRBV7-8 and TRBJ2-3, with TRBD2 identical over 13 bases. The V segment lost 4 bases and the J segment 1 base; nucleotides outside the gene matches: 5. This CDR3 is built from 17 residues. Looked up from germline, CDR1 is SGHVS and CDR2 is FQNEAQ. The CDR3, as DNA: TGTGCCAGCAGCTGGGGACTAGCGGGATCCCGCACAGATACGCAGTATTTT. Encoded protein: CASSWGLAGSRTDTQYF.

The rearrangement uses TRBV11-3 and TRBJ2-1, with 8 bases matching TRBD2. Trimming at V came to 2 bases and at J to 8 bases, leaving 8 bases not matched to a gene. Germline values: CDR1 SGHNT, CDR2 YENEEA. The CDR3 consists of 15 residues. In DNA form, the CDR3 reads TGTGCCAGCAGCTTATCAGGGGCTAGCGGGCATGAGCAGTTCTTC. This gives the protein CASSLSGASGHEQFF.

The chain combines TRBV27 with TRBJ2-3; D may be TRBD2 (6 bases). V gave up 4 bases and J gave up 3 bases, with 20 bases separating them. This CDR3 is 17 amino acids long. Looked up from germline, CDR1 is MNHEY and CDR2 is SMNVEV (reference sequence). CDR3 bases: TGTGCCAGCAGTTCCCTCCCAACGGCTAGCGCTACAGATACGCAGTATTTT. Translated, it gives CASSSLPTASATDTQYF.

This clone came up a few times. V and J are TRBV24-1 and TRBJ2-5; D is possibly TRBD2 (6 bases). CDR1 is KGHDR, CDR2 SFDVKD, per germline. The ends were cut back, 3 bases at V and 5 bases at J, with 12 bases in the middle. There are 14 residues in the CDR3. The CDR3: CATSDGGIGETQYF. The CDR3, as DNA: TGTGCCACCAGTGATGGAGGGATAGGGGAGACCCAGTACTTC.

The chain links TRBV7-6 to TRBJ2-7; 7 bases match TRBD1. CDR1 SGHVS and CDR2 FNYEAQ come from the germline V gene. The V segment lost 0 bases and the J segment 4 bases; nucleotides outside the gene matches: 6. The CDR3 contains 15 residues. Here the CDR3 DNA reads TGTGCCAGCAGCTTAGCGACAGGGTTTTCGTACGAGCAGTACTTC. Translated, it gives CASSLATGFSYEQYF.

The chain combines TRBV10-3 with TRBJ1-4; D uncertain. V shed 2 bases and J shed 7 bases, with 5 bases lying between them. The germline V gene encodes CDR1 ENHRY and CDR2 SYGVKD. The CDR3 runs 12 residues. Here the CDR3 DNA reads TGTGCCATCAGTGAGGAGGGTGAAAAACTGTTTTTT. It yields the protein CAISEEGEKLFF.

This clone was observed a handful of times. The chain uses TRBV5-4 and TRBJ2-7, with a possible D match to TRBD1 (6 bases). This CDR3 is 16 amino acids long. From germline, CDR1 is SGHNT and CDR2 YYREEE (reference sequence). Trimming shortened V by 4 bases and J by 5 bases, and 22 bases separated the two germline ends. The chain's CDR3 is CASSPFPGQSSHEQYF. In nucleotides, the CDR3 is TGTGCCAGCAGCCCCTTTCCGGGACAATCTTCCCACGAGCAGTACTTC.

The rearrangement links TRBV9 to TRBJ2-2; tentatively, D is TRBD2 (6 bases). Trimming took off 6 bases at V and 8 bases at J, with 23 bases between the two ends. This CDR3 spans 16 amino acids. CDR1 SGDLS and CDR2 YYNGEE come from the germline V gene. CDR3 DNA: TGTGCCAGCAACCTCGAAGGGACTTCAGTTTTGGGGGAGCTGTTTTTT. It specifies CASNLEGTSVLGELFF.

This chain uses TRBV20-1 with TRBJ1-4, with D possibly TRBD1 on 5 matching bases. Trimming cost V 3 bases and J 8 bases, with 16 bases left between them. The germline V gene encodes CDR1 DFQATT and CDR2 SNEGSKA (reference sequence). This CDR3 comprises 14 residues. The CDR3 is CSASYRPRGEKLFF. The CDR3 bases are TGCAGTGCTAGTTACAGACCAAGGGGCGAAAAACTGTTTTTT.

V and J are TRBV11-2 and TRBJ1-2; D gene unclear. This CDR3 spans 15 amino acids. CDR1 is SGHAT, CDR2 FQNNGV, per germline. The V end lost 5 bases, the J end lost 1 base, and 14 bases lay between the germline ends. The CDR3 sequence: CASSPTSDFNYGYTF. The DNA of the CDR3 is TGTGCCAGCAGCCCTACGTCCGACTTTAACTATGGCTACACCTTC.